Sequencing of this TCR beta chain was carried out in a study of OX40 agonist ivuxolimab in advanced cancers. Study overall: Earlier treatment with anti-PD-1, anti-PD-L1 or anti-CTLA-4 was permitted, and roughly 40% had received some.

In its sample, this clone was seen a few times. Repertoires were generated with immunoSEQ multiplex PCR, while TCRdb's copy carries only in-frame clones and drops some. This table has approximately 90,000 clones, around 88% appearing once. The V gene lost 1 base and the J gene lost 3 bases, with 13 bases spanning the gap. There are 15 residues in the CDR3. Per germline, CDR1 LNHDA and CDR2 SQIVND (reference sequence). The chain couples TRBV19 to TRBJ2-7, with D perhaps TRBD1 (6 bases). This clonotype originated in an adult with an advanced solid tumor such as melanoma, head and neck, liver or kidney cancer. Sequencing used CD4+ or CD8+ T cells sorted from blood, obtained in a trial of the OX40 agonist ivuxolimab. The chain's CDR3 is CASSIARTARYEQYF. The CDR3 bases are TGTGCCAGTAGTATAGCCAGGACAGCCCGCTACGAGCAGTACTTC.